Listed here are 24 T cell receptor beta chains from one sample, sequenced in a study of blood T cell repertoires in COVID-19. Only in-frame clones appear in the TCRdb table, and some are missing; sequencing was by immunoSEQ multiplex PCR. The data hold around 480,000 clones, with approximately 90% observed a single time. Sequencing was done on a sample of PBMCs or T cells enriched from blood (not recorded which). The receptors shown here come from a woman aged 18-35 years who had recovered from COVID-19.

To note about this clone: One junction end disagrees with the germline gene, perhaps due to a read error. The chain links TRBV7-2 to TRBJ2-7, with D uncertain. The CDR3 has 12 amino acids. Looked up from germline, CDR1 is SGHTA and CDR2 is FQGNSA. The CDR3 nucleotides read TGTGCCAGCAGCTCCCTCTCCCACGAGCAGTACTTC. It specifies CASSSLSHEQYF.

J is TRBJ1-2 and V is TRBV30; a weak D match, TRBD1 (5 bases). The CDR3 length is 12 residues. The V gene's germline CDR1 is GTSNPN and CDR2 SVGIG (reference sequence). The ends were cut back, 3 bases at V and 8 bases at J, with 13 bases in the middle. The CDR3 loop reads CAWRGDYWGYTF. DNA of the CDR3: TGTGCCTGGAGAGGGGACTACTGGGGCTACACCTTC.

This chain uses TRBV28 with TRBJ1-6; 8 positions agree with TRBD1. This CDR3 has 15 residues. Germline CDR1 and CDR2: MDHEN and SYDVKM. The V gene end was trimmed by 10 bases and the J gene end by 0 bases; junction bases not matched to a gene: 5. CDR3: CAIEGQGSYNSPLHF. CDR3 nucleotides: TGTGCCATCGAAGGACAGGGCTCCTATAATTCACCCCTCCACTTT.

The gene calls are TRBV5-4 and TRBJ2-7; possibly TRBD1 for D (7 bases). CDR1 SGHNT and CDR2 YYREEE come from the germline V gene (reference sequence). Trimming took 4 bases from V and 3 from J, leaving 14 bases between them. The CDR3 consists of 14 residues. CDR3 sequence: CASSLTGDSYEQYF. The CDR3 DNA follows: TGTGCCAGCAGCCTCACGGGGGACAGCTACGAGCAGTACTTC.

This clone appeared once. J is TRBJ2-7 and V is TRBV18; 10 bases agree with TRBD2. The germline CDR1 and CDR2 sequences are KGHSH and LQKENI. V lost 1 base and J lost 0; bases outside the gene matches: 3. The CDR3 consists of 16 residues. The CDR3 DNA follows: TGTGCCAGCTCACCACTAGCGGGGGGCCTCTCCTACGAGCAGTACTTC. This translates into CASSPLAGGLSYEQYF. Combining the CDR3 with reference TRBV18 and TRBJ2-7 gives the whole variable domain NAGVMQNPRHLVRRRGQEARLRCSPMKGHSHVYWYRQLPEEGLKFMVYLQKENIIDESGMPKERFSAEFPKEGPSILRIQQVVRGDSAAYFCASSPLAGGLSYEQYFGPGTRLTVT.

In nucleotides, the CDR3 is TGTGCCAGTAAATCCTCGGGAGAACCCCATGGCTACACCTTC. It yields the protein CASKSSGEPHGYTF. This chain connects TRBV19 to TRBJ1-2; unclear D gene. The germline V and J ends were trimmed by 7 bases and 6 bases, with 18 bases remaining between them. The CDR3 totals 14 residues. CDR1 LNHDA and CDR2 SQIVND come from the germline V gene (reference sequence).

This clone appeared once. In DNA, the CDR3 is TGCGCCAGCAGCCAAGAGAACCCCGGCGGGGATAGCACAGATACGCAGTATTTT. This translates into CASSQENPGGDSTDTQYF. The rearrangement uses TRBV4-1 and TRBJ2-3; D may be TRBD2 (6 bases). Trimming left V 0 bases short and J 0 bases short, with 16 bases between. Germline CDR1 reads MGHRA; CDR2 reads YSYEKL. The length of the CDR3 is 18 residues.

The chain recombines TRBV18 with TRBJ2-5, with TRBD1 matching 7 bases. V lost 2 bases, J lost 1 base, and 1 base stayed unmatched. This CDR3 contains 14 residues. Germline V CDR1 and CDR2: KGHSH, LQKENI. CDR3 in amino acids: CASSPNRGQETQYF. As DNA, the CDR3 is TGTGCCAGCTCACCAAACAGGGGCCAAGAGACCCAGTACTTC.

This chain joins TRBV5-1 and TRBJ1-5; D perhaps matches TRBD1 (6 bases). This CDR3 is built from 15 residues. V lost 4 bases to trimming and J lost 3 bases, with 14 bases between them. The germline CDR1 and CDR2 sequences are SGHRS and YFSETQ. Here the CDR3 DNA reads TGCGCCAGCAGCCCCGGGGGGCAGATCAATCAGCCCCAGCATTTT. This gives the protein CASSPGGQINQPQHF.

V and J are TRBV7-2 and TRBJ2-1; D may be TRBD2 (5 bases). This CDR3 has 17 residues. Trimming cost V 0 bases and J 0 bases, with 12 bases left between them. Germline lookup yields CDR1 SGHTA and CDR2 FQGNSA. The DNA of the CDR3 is TGTGCCAGCAGCTTAGCGCCGGCGGGTAGCTCCTACAATGAGCAGTTCTTC. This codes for CASSLAPAGSSYNEQFF.

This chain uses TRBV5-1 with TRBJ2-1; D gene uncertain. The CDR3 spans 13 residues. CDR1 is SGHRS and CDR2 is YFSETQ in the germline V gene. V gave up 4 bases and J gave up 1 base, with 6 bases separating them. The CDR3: CASSPTSYNEQFF. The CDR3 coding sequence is TGCGCCAGCAGCCCAACTTCCTACAATGAGCAGTTCTTC.

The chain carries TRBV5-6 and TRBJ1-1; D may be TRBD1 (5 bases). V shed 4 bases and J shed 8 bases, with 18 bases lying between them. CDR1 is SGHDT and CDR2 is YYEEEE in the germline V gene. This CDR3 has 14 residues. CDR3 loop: CASSPPAGPAEAFF. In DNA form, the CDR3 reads TGTGCCAGCAGCCCCCCGGCGGGGCCGGCGGAAGCTTTCTTT.

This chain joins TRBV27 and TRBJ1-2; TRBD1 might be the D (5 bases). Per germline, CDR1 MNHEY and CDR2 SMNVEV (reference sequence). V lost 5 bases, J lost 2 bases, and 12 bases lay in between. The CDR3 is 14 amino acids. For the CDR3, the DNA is TGTGCCAGCAGTCCGACAGCAATCAACTATGGCTACACCTTC. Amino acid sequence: CASSPTAINYGYTF.

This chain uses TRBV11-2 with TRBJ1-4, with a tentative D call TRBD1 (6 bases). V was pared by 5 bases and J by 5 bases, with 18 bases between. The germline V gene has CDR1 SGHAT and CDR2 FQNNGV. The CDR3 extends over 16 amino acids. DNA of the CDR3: TGTGCCAGCAGCCCGCCCTTCGACAGGTTAAATGAAAAACTGTTTTTT. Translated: CASSPPFDRLNEKLFF.

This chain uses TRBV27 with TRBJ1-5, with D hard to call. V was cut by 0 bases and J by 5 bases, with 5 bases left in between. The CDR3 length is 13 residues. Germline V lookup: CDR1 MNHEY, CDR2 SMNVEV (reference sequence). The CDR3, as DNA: TGTGCCAGCAGTTTATCGGCAGATCAGCCCCAGCATTTT. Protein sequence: CASSLSADQPQHF.

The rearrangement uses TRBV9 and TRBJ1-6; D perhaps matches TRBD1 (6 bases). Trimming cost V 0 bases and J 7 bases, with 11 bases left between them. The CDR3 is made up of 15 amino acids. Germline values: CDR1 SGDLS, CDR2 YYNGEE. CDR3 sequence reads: CASSVGWTENSPLHF. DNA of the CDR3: TGTGCCAGCAGCGTAGGTTGGACAGAGAATTCACCCCTCCACTTT.

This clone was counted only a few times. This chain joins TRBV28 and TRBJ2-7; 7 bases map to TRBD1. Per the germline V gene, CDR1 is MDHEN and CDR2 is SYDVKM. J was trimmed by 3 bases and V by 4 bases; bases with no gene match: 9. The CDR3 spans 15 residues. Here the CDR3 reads CASSSTGTVFYEQYF. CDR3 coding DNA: TGTGCCAGCAGTTCCACCGGGACAGTCTTCTACGAGCAGTACTTC.

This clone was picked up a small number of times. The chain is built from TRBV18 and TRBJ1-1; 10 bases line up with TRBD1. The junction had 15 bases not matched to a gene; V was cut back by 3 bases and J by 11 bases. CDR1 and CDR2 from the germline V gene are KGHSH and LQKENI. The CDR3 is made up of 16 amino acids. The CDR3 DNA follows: TGTGCCAGCTCACCTCCGAGGGGGACAGGGGCGTCCGGGGCTTTCTTT. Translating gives CASSPPRGTGASGAFF.

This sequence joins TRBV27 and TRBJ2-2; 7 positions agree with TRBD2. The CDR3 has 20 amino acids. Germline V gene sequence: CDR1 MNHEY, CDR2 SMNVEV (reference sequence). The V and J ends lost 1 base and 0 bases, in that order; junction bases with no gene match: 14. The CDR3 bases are TGTGCCAGCAGTTTATACCGGGGGGAAGGGACCGATTCGAACACCGGGGAGCTGTTTTTT. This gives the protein CASSLYRGEGTDSNTGELFF.

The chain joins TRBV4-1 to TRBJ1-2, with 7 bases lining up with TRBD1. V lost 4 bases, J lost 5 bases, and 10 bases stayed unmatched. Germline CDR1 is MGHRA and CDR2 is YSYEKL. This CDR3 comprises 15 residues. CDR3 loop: CASSLNLGQAYGYTF. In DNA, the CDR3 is TGCGCCAGCAGCCTCAACCTCGGACAGGCTTATGGCTACACCTTC.

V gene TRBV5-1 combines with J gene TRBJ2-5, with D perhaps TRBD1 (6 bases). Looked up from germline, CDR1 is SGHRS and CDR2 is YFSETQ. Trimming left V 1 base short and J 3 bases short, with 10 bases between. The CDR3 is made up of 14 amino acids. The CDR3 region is CASSLQGMEETQYF. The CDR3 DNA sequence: TGCGCCAGCAGCTTGCAGGGGATGGAAGAGACCCAGTACTTC.

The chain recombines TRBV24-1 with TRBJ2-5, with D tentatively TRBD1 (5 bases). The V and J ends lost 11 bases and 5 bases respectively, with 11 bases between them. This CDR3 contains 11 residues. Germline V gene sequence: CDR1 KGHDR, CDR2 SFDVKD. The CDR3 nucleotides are TGTGCCAGTCAGGGTCGGGAGACCCAGTACTTC. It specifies CASQGRETQYF.

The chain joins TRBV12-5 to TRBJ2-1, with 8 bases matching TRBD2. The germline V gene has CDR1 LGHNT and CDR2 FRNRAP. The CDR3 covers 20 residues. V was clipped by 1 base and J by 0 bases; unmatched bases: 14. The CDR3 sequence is CASGLDAWASGRSSYNEQFF. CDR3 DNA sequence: TGTGCTAGTGGTTTGGATGCCTGGGCTAGCGGGCGAAGCTCCTACAATGAGCAGTTCTTC.

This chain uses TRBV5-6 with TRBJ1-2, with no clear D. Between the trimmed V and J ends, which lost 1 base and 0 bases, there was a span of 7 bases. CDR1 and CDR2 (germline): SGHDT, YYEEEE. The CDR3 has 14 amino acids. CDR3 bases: TGTGCCAGCAGCTTGTGGGCAACTAACTATGGCTACACCTTC. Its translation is CASSLWATNYGYTF.